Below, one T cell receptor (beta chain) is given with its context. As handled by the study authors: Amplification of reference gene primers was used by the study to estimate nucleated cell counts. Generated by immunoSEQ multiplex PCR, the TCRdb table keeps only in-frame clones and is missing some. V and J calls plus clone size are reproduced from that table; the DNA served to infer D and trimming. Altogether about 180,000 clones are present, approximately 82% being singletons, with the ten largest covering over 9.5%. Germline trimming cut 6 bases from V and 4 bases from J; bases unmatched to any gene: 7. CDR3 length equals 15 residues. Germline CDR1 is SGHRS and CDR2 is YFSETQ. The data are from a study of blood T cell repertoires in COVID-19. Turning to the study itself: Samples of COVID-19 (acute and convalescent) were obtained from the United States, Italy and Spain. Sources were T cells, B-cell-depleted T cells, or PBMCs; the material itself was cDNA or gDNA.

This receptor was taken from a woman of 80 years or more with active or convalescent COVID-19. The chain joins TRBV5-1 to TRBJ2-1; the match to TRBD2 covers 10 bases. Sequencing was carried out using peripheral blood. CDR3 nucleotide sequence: TGCGCCAGCACGAGGACTAGCGGTTTGTACAATGAGCAGTTCTTC. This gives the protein CASTRTSGLYNEQFF.